This TCR beta chain was found in a study of Tregs in tolerant kidney transplant recipients. Study summary: Related graft donors supplied nonmyeloablative bone marrow transplants, and mixed chimerism was transient.

This clone was observed a single time. Germline values: CDR1 MDHEN, CDR2 SYDVKM. V was pared by 7 bases and J by 4 bases, with 7 bases of the junction left unmatched. CDR3 size: 15 residues. TCRdb's copy holds only in-frame clones and misses some; the assay was immunoSEQ multiplex PCR. The table lists fewer than 100,000 clones, around 93% of them singletons. CD4+CD25+CD127- Tregs, CD4+CD25- non-Tregs, CD4 and CD8 cells were sorted. This receptor was taken from a human donor who received a combined kidney and bone marrow transplant. Sample: Tregs from blood, taken before the transplant. The chain has TRBV28 and TRBJ1-2; the match to TRBD1 covers 12 bases. CDR3 residues: CASISEGQGAYGYTF. Here the CDR3 DNA reads TGTGCCAGCATCTCCGAGGGACAGGGGGCCTATGGCTACACCTTC.